These T cell receptor beta chains were read from a single sample in a study of blood T cell repertoires in COVID-19. Data came from immunoSEQ multiplex PCR; TCRdb stores just in-frame clones and leaves some out. The sample has around 19,000 clones, about four fifths seen once; the top ten hold about 56%. Input material: peripheral blood. The source of these receptors is an elderly man with acute or convalescent COVID-19. CDR3s include the opening cysteine and the closing phenylalanine or tryptophan. D genes are given only for firm matches. Expanded clones get a size class; other rows say once, few or many, or leave the size out.

TRBV28	TRBJ2-1	NA	TRBD1	TGTGCCAGCAGTTCCGGGACAGGGGTCTACAATGAGCAGTTCTTC	CASSSGTGVYNEQFF
TRBV5-1	TRBJ2-3	once	NA	TGCGCCAGCAGCCTAAGCACAGATACGCAGTATTTT	CASSLSTDTQYF
TRBV7-2	TRBJ2-5	NA	NA	TGTGCCAGCAGCTTAGCGCGGGGACTCAGCGGGGAGACCCAGTACTTC	CASSLARGLSGETQYF
TRBV27	TRBJ1-3	few	NA	TGTGCCAGCAGTTTATCCACAGTGTCCGGAAACACCATATATTTT	CASSLSTVSGNTIYF
TRBV29-1	TRBJ1-3	few	NA	TGCAGCGTTGTTGGCGGTTCTGGAAACACCATATATTTT	CSVVGGSGNTIYF
TRBV19	TRBJ2-7	NA	TRBD1	TGTGCCAGTAAGTCTACAGGGGCCTACGAGCAGTACTTC	CASKSTGAYEQYF
TRBV6-5	TRBJ1-2	NA	TRBD1	TGTGCCAGCCAGATGACAGGGACGGCCTATGGCTACACCTTC	CASQMTGTAYGYTF
TRBV12-3/TRBV12-4	TRBJ2-2	once	NA	TGTGCCAGCACCCTAACCGGGGAGCTGTTTTTT	CASTLTGELFF
TRBV18	TRBJ2-2	NA	TRBD2	TGTGCCAGCTCCGTAGCGGGAGGCCCCGGGGAGCTGTTTTTT	CASSVAGGPGELFF
TRBV2	TRBJ2-3	NA	TRBD2	TGTGCCAGCAGTGAAAGGTTCAGAACGACTAGCGGGAGACTGGATACGCAGTATTTT	CASSERFRTTSGRLDTQYF
TRBV7-2	TRBJ2-7	once	NA	TGTGCCAGCAGCTTAGTAGCAGGACAGCCAACCGAGCAGTACTTC	CASSLVAGQPTEQYF
TRBV5-1	TRBJ1-5	NA	TRBD1	TGCGCCAGCAGCTCTCCAGGGGGAAGCAATCAGCCCCAGCATTTT	CASSSPGGSNQPQHF
TRBV7-3	TRBJ1-2	NA	TRBD1	TGTGCCAGCAGCTCTAATGGACAGGGGGCGGGTGGCTACACCTTC	CASSSNGQGAGGYTF
TRBV30	TRBJ1-6	NA	NA	TGTGCCTGGAGTGTACTGAATTCACCCCTCCACTTT	CAWSVLNSPLHF
TRBV27	TRBJ1-2	NA	NA	TGTGCCAGCAGTTTAAATACGCGGGACTATGGCTACACCTTC	CASSLNTRDYGYTF
TRBV11-3	TRBJ2-2	NA	NA	TGTGCCAGCAGCTTAGCCGGGGGGCAGGGCACCGGGGAGCTGTTTTTT	CASSLAGGQGTGELFF
TRBV7-6	TRBJ2-7	NA	NA	TGTGCCAGCAGCTCGTCCAGGGAGCAGTACTTC	CASSSSREQYF